This T cell receptor beta chain was captured by sequencing in a study of CD8 T cells in Susac syndrome. An input of about 0.45 to 1 ug of RNA was subjected to reverse transcription using random hexamers. TCR beta CDR3 was amplified by immunoSEQ multiplex PCR. This amplification extended across 54 Vbeta and 13 Jbeta segments. MiXCR, applied by TCRdb to the immunoSEQ multiplex PCR reads, yields one record per CDR3 protein. The repertoire holds 250,000 to 300,000 distinct CDR3 sequences, with 70% to 90% as singletons. The CDR3 extends over 13 amino acids. V shed 5 bases and J 4 bases; nucleotides not matched to a gene: 4. CDR1 and CDR2 (germline): LNHDA, SQIVND (reference sequence). Study-wide findings and caveats: The authors acknowledged that their TCR sequencing and HLA analysis involved a relatively small number of individuals.

Negative isolation was used for CD8+ and CD4+ T cells and FACS enrichment for TEMRA cells. A note on this clonotype: The target antigen is unknown.

Sequenced material: CD8+ T cells from PBMCs. The clonotype comes from a human donor with multiple sclerosis. The V and J genes are TRBV19 and TRBJ1-2, with 7 bases aligning to TRBD1. The CDR3 sequence is CASSVGTAYGYTF. In nucleotides, the CDR3 is TGTGCCAGTAGTGTCGGGACAGCCTATGGCTACACCTTC.